What follows describes a single TCR beta chain. This sample is drawn from a study of blood T cell repertoires in COVID-19. The wider study: Acute and convalescent COVID-19 samples came from the United States, Italy and Spain.

Profiled with immunoSEQ multiplex PCR; TCRdb holds only in-frame clones, not every one. The sample shows about 200,000 clones, more than 65% of them seen only once. Individuals drawn from 20 to 25 US areas were roughly 18 to 100 years old. CDR3 length: 13 residues. With V trimmed by 10 bases and J by 6 bases, 7 bases remained unmatched. Per germline, CDR1 SNHLY and CDR2 FYNNEI. Sequenced material: PBMCs or T cells enriched from blood (not recorded which). This chain connects TRBV2 to TRBJ1-4, with TRBD1 matching over 8 bases. This TCR was sampled from a man aged 40-55 years who had recovered from COVID-19. The DNA of the CDR3 is TGTGCCACCAAACAGGGGGGCCATGAAAAACTGTTTTTT. Translation: CATKQGGHEKLFF.